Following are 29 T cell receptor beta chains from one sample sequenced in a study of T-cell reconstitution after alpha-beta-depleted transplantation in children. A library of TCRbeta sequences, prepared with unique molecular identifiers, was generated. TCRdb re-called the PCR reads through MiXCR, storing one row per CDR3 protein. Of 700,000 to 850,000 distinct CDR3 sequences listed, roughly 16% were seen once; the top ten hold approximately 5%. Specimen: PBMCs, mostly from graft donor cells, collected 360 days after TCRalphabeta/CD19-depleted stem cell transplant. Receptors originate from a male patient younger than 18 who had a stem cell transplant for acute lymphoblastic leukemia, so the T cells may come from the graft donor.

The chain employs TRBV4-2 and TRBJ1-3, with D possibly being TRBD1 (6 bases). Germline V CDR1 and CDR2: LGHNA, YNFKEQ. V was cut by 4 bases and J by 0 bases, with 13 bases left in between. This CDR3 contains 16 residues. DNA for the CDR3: TGTGCCAGCAGCCCTCGGGACAAGAGCTCTGGAAACACCATATATTTT. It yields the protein CASSPRDKSSGNTIYF.

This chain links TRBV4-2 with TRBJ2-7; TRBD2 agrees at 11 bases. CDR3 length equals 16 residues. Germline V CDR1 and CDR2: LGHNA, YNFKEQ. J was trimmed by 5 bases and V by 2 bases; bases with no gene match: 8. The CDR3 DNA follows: TGTGCCAGCAGCCAACCAACTAGCGGGAGTTTCGACGAGCAGTACTTC. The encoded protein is CASSQPTSGSFDEQYF.

CDR3 region: CSARDSASGRREYF. CDR3 nucleotides: TGCAGTGCTAGAGATAGCGCTAGCGGGAGGAGGGAGTACTTC. The chain recombines TRBV20-1 with TRBJ2-7, with TRBD2 matching over 11 bases. The CDR3 covers 14 residues. The V gene's germline CDR1 is DFQATT and CDR2 SNEGSKA (reference sequence). Trimming cost V 0 bases and J 11 bases; bases outside gene matches: 9.

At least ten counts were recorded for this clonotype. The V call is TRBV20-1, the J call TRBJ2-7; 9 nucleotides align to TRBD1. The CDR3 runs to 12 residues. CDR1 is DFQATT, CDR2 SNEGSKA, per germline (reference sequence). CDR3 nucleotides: TGCAGCGCCGGGACAGGGACCTACGAGCAGTACTTC. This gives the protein CSAGTGTYEQYF.

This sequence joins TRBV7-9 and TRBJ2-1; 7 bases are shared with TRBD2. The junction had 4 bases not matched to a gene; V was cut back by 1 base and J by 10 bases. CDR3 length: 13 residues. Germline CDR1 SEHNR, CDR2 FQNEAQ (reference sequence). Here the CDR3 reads CASSLVAGQEQFF. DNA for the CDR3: TGTGCCAGCAGCTTAGTAGCGGGTCAAGAGCAGTTCTTC.

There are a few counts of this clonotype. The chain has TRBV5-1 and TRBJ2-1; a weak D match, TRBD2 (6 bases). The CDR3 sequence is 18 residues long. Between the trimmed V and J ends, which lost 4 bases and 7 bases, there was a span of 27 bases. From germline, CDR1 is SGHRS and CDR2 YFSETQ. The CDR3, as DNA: TGCGCCAGCAGCCCGGCCGGGGACGGGAGCAGGGAGAGTAATGAGCAGTTCTTC. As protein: CASSPAGDGSRESNEQFF. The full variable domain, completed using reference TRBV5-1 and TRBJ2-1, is KAGVTQTPRYLIKTRGQQVTLSCSPISGHRSVSWYQQTPGQGLQFLFEYFSETQRNKGNFPGRFSGRQFSNSRSEMNVSTLELGDSALYLCASSPAGDGSRESNEQFFGPGTRLTVL.

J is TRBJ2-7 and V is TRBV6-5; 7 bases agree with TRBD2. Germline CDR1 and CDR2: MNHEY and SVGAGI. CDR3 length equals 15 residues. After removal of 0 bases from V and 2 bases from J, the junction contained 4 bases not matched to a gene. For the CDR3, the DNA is TGTGCCAGCAGTTACTCGTCGGGGAGGGCCTACGAGCAGTACTTC. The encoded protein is CASSYSSGRAYEQYF.

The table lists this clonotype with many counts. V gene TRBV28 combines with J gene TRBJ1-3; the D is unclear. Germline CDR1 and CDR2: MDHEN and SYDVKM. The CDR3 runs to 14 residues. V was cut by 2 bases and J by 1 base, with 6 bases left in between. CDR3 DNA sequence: TGTGCCAGCAGTTTAGTGGCATCTGGAAACACCATATATTTT. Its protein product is CASSLVASGNTIYF. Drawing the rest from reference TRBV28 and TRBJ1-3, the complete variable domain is DVKVTQSSRYLVKRTGEKVFLECVQDMDHENMFWYRQDPGLGLRLIYFSYDVKMKEKGDIPEGYSVSREKKERFSLILESASTNQTSMYLCASSLVASGNTIYFGEGSWLTVV.

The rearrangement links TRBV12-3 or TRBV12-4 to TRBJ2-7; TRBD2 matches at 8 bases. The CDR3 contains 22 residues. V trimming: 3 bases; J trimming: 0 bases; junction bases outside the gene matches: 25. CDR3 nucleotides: TGTGCCAGCAGTTTCCCCGGAGTTTTGAGACTAGCGCCTAAAAGACTCTCCTACGAGCAGTACTTC. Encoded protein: CASSFPGVLRLAPKRLSYEQYF.

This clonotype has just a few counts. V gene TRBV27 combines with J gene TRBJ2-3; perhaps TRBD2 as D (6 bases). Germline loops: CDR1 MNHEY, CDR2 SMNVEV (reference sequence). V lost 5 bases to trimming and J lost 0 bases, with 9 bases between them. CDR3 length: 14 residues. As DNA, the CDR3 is TGTGCCAGCAGTCCGGCGGGGAGCACAGATACGCAGTATTTT. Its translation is CASSPAGSTDTQYF.

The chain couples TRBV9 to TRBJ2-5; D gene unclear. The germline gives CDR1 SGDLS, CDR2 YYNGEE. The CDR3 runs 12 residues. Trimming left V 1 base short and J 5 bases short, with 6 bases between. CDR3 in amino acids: CASSVPAETQYF. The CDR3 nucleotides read TGTGCCAGCAGCGTACCCGCGGAGACCCAGTACTTC.

The CDR3 reads CASSLRANEQFF. The CDR3 DNA sequence: TGTGCCAGCAGCTTGCGGGCCAATGAGCAGTTCTTC. The chain has TRBV7-3 and TRBJ2-1, with D perhaps TRBD2 (5 bases). The germline CDR1 and CDR2 sequences are SGHTA and FQGTGA. The CDR3 consists of 12 residues. V lost 3 bases and J 6 bases, leaving 6 bases between the germline ends.

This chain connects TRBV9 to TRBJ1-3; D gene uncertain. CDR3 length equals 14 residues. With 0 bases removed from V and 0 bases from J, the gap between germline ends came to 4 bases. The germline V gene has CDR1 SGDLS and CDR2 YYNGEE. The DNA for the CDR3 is TGTGCCAGCAGCGTAGGCCTCTCTGGAAACACCATATATTTT. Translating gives CASSVGLSGNTIYF.

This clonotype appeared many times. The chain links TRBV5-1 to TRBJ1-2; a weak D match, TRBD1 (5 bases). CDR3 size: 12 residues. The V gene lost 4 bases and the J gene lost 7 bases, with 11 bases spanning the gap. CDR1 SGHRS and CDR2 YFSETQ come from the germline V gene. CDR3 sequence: CASSQDKVGYTF. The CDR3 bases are TGCGCCAGCAGCCAGGACAAAGTTGGCTACACCTTC.

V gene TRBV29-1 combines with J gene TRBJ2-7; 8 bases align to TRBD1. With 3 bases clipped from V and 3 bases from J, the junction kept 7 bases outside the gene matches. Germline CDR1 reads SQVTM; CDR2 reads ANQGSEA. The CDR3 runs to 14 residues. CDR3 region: CSVDPGTGRYEQYF. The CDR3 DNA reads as TGCAGCGTTGATCCCGGGACAGGCCGCTACGAGCAGTACTTC.

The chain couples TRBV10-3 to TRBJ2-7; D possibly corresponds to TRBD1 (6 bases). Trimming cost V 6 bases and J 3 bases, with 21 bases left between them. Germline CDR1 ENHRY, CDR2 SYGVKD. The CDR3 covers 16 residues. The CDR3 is CAIRIRSGQMFYEQYF. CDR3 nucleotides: TGTGCCATCAGAATCCGGTCAGGACAGATGTTCTACGAGCAGTACTTC.

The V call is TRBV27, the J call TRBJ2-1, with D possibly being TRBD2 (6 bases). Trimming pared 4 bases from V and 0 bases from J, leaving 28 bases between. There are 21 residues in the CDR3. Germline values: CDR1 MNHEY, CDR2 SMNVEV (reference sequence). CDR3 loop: CASSSGPGRNSGSYSYNEQFF. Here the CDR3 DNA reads TGTGCCAGCAGTTCCGGCCCGGGACGTAATAGCGGCTCCTACTCCTACAATGAGCAGTTCTTC.

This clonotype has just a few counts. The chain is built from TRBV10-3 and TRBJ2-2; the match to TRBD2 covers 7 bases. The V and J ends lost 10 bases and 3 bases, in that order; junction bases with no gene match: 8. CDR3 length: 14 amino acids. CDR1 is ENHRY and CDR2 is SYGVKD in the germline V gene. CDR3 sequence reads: CATHEGGYTGELFF. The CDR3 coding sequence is TGTGCCACCCATGAGGGAGGGTACACCGGGGAGCTGTTTTTT.

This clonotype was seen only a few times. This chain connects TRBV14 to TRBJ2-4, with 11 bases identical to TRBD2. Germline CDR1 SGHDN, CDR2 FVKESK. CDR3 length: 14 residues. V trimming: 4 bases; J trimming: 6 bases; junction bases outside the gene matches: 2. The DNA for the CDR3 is TGTGCCAGCAGCCCCGGGACTAGCGGAAACATTCAGTACTTC. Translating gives CASSPGTSGNIQYF.

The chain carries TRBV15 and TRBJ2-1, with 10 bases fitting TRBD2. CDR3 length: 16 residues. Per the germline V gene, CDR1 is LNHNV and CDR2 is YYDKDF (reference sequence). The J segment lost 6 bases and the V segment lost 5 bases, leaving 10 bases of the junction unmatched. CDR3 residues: CATSVRASGSGNEQFF. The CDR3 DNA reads TGTGCCACCAGCGTCCGCGCTAGCGGGAGCGGCAATGAGCAGTTCTTC.

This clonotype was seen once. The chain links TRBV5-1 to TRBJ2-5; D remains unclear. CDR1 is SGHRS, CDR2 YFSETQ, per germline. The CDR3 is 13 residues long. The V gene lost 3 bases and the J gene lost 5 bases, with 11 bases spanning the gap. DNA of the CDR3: TGCGCCAGCAGCTGGACGGCCGGCGAGACCCAGTACTTC. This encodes CASSWTAGETQYF.

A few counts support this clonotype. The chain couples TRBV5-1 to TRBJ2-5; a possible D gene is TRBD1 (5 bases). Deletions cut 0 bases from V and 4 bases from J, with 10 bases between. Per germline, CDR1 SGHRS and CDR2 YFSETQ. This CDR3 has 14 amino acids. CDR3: CASSLGFRGETQYF. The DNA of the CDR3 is TGCGCCAGCAGCTTGGGGTTTAGGGGAGAGACCCAGTACTTC.

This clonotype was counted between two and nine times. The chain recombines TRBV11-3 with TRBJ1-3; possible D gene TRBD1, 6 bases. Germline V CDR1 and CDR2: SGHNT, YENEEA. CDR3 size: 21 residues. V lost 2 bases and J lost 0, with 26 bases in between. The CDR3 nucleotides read TGTGCCAGCAGCTTACTAAAACGTTCGGGGGCGGGCTTTTACTCTGGAAACACCATATATTTT. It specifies CASSLLKRSGAGFYSGNTIYF.

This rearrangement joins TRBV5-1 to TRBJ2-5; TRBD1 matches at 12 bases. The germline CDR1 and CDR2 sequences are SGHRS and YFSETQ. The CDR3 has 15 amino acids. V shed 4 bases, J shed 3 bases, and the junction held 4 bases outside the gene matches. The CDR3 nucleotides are TGCGCCAGCAGCGGAGGGACAGGGGGCGAAGAGACCCAGTACTTC. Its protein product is CASSGGTGGEETQYF.

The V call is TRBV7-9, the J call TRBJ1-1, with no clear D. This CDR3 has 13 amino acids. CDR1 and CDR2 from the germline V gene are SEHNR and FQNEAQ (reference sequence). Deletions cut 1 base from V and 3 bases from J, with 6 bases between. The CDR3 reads CASSLVLDTEAFF. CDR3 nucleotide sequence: TGTGCCAGCAGCTTAGTACTCGACACTGAAGCTTTCTTT. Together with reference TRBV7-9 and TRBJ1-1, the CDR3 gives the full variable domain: DTGVSQNPRHKITKRGQNVTFRCDPISEHNRLYWYRQTLGQGPEFLTYFQNEAQLEKSRLLSDRFSAERPKGSFSTLEIQRTEQGDSAMYLCASSLVLDTEAFFGQGTRLTVV.

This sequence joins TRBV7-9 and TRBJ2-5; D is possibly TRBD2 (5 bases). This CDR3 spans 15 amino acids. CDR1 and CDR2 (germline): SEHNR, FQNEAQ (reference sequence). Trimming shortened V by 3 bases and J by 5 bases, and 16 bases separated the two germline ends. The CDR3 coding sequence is TGTGCCAGCAGCTTGCCCCTACTAGTGACGGAGACCCAGTACTTC. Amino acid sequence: CASSLPLLVTETQYF.

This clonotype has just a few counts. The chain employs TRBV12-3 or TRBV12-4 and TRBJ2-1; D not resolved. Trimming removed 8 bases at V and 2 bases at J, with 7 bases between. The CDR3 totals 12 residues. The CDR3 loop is CASRVTYNEQFF. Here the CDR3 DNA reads TGTGCCAGCCGCGTTACCTACAATGAGCAGTTCTTC.

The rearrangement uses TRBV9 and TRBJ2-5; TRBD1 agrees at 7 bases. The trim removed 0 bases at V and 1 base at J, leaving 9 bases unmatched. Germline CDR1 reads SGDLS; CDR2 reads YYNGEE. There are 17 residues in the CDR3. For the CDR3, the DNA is TGTGCCAGCAGCGTAGAGGGACAGAAAAGGCTCCAAGAGACCCAGTACTTC. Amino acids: CASSVEGQKRLQETQYF.

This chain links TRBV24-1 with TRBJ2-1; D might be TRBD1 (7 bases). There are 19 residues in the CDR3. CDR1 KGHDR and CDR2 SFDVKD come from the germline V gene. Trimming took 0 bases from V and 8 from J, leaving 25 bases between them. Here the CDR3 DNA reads TGTGCCACCAGTGATTTGCAGAGCCCGACTAGGGGGCTTTTGGATGAGCAGTTCTTC. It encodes CATSDLQSPTRGLLDEQFF.